This note documents a single TCR beta chain sequence. These data originate in a study of control samples from healthy donors and cancer patients. Germline V gives CDR1 SEHNR, CDR2 FQNEAQ (reference sequence). This CDR3 is built from 14 residues. V gave up 5 bases and J gave up 2 bases, with 9 bases separating them. TCRdb's copy holds only in-frame clones and misses some; the assay was immunoSEQ multiplex PCR. The sample holds about 130,000 clones; around nine tenths are singletons and the top ten take more than 2.5%. The sample comprised blood. The chain joins TRBV7-9 to TRBJ2-2, with D possibly matching TRBD1 (5 bases). This receptor was taken from a man aged 45-65 years in good health. DNA for the CDR3: TGTGCCAGCAGCCTCGACAGCAACACCGGGGAGCTGTTTTTT. It yields the protein CASSLDSNTGELFF.